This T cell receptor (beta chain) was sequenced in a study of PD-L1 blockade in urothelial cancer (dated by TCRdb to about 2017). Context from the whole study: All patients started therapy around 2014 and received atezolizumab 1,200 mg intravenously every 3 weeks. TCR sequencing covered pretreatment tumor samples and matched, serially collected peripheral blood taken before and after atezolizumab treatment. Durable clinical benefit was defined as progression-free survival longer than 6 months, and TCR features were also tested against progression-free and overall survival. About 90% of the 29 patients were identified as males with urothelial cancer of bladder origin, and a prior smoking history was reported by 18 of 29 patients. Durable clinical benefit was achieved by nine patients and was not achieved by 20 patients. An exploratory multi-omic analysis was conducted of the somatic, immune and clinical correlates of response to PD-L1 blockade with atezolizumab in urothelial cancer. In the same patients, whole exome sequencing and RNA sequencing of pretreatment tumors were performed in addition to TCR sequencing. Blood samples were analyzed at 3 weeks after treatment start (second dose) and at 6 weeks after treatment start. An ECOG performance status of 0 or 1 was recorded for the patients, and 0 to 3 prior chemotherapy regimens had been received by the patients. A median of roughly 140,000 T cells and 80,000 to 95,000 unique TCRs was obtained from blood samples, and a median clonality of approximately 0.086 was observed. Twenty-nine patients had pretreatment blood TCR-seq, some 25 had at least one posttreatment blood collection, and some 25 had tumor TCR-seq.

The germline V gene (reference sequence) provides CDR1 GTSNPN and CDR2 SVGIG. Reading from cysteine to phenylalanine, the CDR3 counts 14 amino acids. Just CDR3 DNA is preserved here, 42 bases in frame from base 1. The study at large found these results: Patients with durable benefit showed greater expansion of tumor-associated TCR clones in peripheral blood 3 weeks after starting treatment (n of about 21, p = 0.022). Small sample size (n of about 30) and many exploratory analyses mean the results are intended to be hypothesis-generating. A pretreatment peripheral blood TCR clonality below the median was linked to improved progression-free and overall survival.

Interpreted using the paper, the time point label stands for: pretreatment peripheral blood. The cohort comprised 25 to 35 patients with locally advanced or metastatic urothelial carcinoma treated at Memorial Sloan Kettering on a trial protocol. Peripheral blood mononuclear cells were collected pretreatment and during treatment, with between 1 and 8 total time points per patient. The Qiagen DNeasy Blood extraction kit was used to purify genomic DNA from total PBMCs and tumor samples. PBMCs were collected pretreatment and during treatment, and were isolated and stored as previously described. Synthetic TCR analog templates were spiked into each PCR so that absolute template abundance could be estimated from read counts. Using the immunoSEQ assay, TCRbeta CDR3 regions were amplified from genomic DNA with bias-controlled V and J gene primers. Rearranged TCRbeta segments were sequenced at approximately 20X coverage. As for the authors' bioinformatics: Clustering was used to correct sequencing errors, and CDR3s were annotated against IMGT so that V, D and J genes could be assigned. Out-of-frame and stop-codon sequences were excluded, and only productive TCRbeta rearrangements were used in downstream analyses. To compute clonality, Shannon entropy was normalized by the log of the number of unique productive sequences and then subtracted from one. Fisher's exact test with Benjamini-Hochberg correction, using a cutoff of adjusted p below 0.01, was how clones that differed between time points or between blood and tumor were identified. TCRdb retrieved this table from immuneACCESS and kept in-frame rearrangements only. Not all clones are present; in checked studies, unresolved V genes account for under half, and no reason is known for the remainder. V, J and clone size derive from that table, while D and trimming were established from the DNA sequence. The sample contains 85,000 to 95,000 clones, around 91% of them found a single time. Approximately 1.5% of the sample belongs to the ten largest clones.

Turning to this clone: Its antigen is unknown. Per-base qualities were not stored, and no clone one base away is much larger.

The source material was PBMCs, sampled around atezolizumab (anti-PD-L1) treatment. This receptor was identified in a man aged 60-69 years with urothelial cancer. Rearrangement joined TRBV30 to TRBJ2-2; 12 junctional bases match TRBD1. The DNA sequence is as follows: TGTGCGAGGGACAGGGGGCCTTACACCGGGGAGCTGTTTTTT. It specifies CARDRGPYTGELFF.